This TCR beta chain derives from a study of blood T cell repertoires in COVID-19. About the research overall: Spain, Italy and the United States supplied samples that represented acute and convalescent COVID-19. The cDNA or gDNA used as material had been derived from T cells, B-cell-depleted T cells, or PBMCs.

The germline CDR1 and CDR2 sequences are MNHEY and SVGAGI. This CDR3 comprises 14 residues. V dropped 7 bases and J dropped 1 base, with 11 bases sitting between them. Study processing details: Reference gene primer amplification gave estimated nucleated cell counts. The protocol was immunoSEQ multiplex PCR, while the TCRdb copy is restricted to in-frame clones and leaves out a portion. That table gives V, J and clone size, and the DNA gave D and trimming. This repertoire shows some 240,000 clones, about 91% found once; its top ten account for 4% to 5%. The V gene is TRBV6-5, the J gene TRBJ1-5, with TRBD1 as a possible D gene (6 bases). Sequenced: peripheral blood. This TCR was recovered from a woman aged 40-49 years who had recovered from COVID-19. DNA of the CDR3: TGTGCCAGCACCAGGACAGTGAGCAATCAGCCCCAGCATTTT. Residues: CASTRTVSNQPQHF.